One sample yielded the 8 T cell receptor beta chains listed below, sequenced in a study of blood T cell repertoires in COVID-19. Assay used: immunoSEQ multiplex PCR; TCRdb lists only in-frame clones, some missing. The sample comprises about 140,000 clones, around 81% of which are singletons, and 4% rests with the top ten. The sample taken for sequencing was peripheral blood. Receptors were obtained from a woman aged 60-75 years with acute or convalescent COVID-19.

This chain joins TRBV28 and TRBJ2-7, with TRBD1 matching 11 bases. Germline loops: CDR1 MDHEN, CDR2 SYDVKM. With 5 bases clipped from V and 3 bases from J, the junction kept 15 bases outside the gene matches. The CDR3 extends over 18 amino acids. The CDR3 DNA sequence: TGTGCCAGCAGTGCACCCGGGACAGGGGGGCGCGGGGTCTACGAGCAGTACTTC. It yields the protein CASSAPGTGGRGVYEQYF.

V and J are TRBV15 and TRBJ1-3; D unclear. In germline, CDR1 is LNHNV, CDR2 YYDKDF (reference sequence). V gave up 1 base and J gave up 0 bases, with 7 bases separating them. This CDR3 region has 15 residues. The DNA for the CDR3 is TGTGCCACCAGCAGAGTGAAGAGCTCTGGAAACACCATATATTTT. This encodes CATSRVKSSGNTIYF.

The V gene is TRBV11-2, the J gene TRBJ2-5; TRBD2 might be the D (6 bases). CDR3 length: 15 amino acids. Trimming left V 3 bases short and J 2 bases short, with 13 bases between. Germline V gene data show CDR1 as SGHAT and CDR2 as FQNNGV. The CDR3 nucleotides read TGTGCCAGCAGCTTCCTTAGGCGGGGTCAAGAGACCCAGTACTTC. Its protein product is CASSFLRRGQETQYF.

This chain uses TRBV29-1 with TRBJ2-3; D remains ambiguous. This CDR3 is 14 amino acids long. The germline V and J ends were trimmed by 8 bases and 0 bases, with 15 bases remaining between them. Germline V gene sequence: CDR1 SQVTM, CDR2 ANQGSEA. CDR3 in amino acids: CSNRPGSSTDTQYF. The DNA for the CDR3 is TGCAGCAACCGTCCCGGGTCTAGCACAGATACGCAGTATTTT.

The rearrangement uses TRBV21-1 and TRBJ2-7; the table assigns TRBD2, which was not confirmed against the DNA. TRBV21-1 is recorded as a pseudogene. CDR3 length equals 21 residues. This CDR3 reads CASSKRARGTSGKGTDYEQYF. The CDR3 DNA follows: TGTGCCAGCAGCAAAAGGGCTAGGGGGACTAGCGGAAAGGGGACCGACTACGAGCAGTACTTC.

This rearrangement joins TRBV28 to TRBJ1-1; D perhaps matches TRBD1 (5 bases). This CDR3 comprises 14 residues. Germline CDR1 reads MDHEN; CDR2 reads SYDVKM. With 5 bases removed from V and 1 base from J, the gap between germline ends came to 11 bases. CDR3 sequence: CASSPGGTNTEAFF. The CDR3 region has the DNA TGTGCCAGCAGTCCGGGAGGGACGAACACTGAAGCTTTCTTT.

The chain employs TRBV7-2 and TRBJ2-7, with 13 bases fitting TRBD2. V shed 5 bases and J 1 base; nucleotides not matched to a gene: 11. CDR3 length: 18 amino acids. CDR1 SGHTA and CDR2 FQGNSA come from the germline V gene. The CDR3 loop reads CASSQRLAGGSYSYEQYF. CDR3 sequence (DNA): TGTGCCAGCAGCCAACGACTAGCGGGAGGCTCCTATTCCTACGAGCAGTACTTC.

The rearrangement links TRBV30 to TRBJ1-2, with D unresolved. Deletions cut 4 bases from V and 3 bases from J, with 6 bases between. Germline CDR1 and CDR2: GTSNPN and SVGIG (reference sequence). The CDR3 loop spans 11 amino acids. The CDR3: CAWKADYGYTF. The CDR3 DNA follows: TGTGCCTGGAAAGCTGACTATGGCTACACCTTC.